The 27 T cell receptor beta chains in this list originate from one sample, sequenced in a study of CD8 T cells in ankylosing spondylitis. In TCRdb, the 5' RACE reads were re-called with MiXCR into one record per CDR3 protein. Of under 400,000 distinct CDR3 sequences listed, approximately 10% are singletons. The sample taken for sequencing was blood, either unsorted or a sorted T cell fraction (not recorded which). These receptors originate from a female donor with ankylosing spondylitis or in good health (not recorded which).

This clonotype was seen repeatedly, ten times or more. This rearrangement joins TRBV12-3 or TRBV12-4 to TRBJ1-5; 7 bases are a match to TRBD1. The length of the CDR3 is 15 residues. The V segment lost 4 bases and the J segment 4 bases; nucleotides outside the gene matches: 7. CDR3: CASSSTTGENQPQHF. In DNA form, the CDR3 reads TGTGCCAGCAGTTCCACCACAGGGGAGAATCAGCCCCAGCATTTT.

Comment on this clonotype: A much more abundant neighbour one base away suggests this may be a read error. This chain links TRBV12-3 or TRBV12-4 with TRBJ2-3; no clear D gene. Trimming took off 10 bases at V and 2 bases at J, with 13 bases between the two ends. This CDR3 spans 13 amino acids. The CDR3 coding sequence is TGTGCCAACGGTCCGGAGTACACAGATACGCAGTATTTT. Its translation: CANGPEYTDTQYF.

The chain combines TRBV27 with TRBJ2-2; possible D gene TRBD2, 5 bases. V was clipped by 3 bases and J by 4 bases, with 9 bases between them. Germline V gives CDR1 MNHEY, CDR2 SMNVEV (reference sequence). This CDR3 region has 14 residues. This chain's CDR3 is CASSFGVGTGELFF. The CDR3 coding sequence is TGTGCCAGCAGTTTCGGGGTGGGCACCGGGGAGCTGTTTTTT.

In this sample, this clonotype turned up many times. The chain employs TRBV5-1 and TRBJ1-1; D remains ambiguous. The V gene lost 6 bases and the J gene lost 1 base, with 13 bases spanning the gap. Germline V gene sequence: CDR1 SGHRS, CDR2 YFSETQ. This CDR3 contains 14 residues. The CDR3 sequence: CASTLLSANTEAFF. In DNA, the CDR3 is TGCGCCAGCACCCTCCTATCTGCGAACACTGAAGCTTTCTTT.

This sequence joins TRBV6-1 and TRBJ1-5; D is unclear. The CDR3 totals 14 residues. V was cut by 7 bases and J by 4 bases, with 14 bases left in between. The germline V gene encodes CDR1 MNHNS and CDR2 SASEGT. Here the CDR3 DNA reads TGTGCCAGCACCCCCGGGCCCGGGAATCAGCCCCAGCATTTT. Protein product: CASTPGPGNQPQHF.

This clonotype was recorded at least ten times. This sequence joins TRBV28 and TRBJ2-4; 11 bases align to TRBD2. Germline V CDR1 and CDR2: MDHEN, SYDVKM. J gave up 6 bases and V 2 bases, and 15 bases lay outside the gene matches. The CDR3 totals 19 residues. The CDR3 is CASSLRLLAGGHSRNIQYF. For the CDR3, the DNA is TGTGCCAGCAGTTTAAGGCTTTTAGCGGGGGGGCACTCCAGAAACATTCAGTACTTC.

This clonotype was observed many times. CDR3 in DNA: TGCGCCAGCAGCTTGGTCCCAGTAAACGAGCAGTACTTC. Encoded protein: CASSLVPVNEQYF. This chain connects TRBV5-1 to TRBJ2-7; D is uncertain. The CDR3 is 13 amino acids. The V gene lost 0 bases and the J gene lost 5 bases, with 9 bases spanning the gap. The germline gives CDR1 SGHRS, CDR2 YFSETQ.

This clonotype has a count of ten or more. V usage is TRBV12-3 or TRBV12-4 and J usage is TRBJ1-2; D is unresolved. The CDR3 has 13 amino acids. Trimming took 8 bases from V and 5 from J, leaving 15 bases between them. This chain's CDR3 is CASYSNPGYGYTF. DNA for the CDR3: TGTGCCAGCTACTCAAATCCGGGGTATGGCTACACCTTC.

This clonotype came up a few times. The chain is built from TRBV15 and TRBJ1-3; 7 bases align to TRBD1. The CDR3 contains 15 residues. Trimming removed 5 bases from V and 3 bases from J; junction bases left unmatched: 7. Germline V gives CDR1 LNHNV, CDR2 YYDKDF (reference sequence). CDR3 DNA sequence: TGTGCCACCAGCTCCCTCAGGGGGTTTGGAAACACCATATATTTT. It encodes CATSSLRGFGNTIYF.

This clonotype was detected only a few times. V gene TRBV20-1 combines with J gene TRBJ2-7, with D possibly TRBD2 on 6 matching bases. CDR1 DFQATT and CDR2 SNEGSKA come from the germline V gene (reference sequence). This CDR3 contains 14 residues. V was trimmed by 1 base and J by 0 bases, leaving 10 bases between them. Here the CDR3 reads CSARVAAASYEQYF. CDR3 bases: TGCAGTGCTAGAGTAGCGGCAGCCTCCTACGAGCAGTACTTC.

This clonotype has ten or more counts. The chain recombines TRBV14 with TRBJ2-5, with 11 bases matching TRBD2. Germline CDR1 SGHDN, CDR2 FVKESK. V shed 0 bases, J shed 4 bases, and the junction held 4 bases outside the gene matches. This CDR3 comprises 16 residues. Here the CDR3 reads CASSQDRLAGPETQYF. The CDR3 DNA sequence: TGTGCCAGCAGCCAAGATAGACTAGCGGGACCAGAGACCCAGTACTTC.

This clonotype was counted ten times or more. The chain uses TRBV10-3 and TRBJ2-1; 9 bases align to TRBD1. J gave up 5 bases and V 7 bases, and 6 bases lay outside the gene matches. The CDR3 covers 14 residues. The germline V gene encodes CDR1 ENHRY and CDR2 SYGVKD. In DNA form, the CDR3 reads TGTGCCATCATGAGGACAGGGGCCGACAATGAGCAGTTCTTC. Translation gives CAIMRTGADNEQFF.

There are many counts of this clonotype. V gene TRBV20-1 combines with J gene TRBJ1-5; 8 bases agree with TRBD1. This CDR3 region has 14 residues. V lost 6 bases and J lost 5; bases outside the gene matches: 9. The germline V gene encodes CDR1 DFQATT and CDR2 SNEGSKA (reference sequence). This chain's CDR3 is CSAPLYRGDQPQHF. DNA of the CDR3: TGCAGTGCCCCTTTGTACAGGGGGGATCAGCCCCAGCATTTT.

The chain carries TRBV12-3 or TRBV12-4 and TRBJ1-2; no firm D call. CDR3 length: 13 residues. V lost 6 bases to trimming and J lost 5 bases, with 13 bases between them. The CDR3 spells CASRAPAVYGYTF. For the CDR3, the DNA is TGTGCCAGCAGGGCCCCAGCGGTATATGGCTACACCTTC.

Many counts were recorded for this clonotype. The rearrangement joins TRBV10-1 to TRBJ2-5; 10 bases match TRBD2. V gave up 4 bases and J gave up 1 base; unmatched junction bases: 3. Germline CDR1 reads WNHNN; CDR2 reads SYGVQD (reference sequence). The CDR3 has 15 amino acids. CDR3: CASSAASGGQETQYF. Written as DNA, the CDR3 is TGCGCCAGCAGTGCGGCTAGCGGGGGCCAAGAGACCCAGTACTTC.

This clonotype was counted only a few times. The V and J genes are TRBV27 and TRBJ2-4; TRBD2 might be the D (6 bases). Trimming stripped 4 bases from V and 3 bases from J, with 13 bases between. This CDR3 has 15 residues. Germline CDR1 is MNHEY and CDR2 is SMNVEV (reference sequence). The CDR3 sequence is CASSYQGGVKNIQYF. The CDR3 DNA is TGTGCCAGCAGTTACCAAGGCGGGGTCAAAAACATTCAGTACTTC.

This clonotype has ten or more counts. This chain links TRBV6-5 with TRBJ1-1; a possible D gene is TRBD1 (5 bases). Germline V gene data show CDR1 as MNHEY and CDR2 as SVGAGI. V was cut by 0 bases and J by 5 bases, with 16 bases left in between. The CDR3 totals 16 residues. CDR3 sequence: CASSYSGLRGGTEAFF. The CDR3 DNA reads TGTGCCAGCAGTTACTCGGGGTTGAGGGGAGGAACTGAAGCTTTCTTT.

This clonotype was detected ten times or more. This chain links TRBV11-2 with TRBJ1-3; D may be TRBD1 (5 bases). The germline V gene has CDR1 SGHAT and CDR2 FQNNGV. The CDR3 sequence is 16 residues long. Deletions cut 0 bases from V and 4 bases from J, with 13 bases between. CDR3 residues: CASSLDLSGRGNTIYF. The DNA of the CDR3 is TGTGCCAGCAGCTTAGATCTGTCGGGACGCGGAAACACCATATATTTT.

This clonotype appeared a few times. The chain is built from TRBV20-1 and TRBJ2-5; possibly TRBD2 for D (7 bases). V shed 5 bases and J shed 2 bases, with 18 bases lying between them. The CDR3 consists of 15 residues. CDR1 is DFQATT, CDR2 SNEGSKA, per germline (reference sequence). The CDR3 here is CSAGAHGGPQETQYF. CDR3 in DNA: TGCAGTGCTGGGGCGCACGGGGGGCCACAAGAGACCCAGTACTTC.

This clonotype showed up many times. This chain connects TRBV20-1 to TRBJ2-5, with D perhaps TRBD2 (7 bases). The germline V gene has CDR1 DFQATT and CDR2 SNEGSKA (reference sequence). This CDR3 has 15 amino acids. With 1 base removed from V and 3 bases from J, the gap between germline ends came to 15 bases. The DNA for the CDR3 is TGCAGTGCTAGAGTCCGGGGGGCCCCAAAAGAGACCCAGTACTTC. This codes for CSARVRGAPKETQYF.

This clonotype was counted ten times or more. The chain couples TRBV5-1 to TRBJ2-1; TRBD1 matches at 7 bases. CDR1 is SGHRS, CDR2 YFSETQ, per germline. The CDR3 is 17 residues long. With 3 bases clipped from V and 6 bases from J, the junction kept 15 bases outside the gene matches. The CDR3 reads CASSSIPQRAGGNEQFF. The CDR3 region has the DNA TGCGCCAGCAGCTCTATCCCACAACGGGCAGGGGGCAATGAGCAGTTCTTC.

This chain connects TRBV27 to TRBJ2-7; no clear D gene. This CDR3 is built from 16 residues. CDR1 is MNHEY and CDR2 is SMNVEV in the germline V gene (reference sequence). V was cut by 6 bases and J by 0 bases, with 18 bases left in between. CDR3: CASSKGRFNSSYEQYF. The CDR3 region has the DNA TGTGCCAGCAGCAAGGGCCGATTCAATAGCTCCTACGAGCAGTACTTC.

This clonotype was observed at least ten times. This chain's CDR3 is CSARGLAFEQYF. In DNA form, the CDR3 reads TGCAGTGCTAGAGGACTTGCCTTCGAGCAGTACTTC. The chain couples TRBV20-1 to TRBJ2-7; D not certain. Germline V gene lookup returns CDR1 DFQATT and CDR2 SNEGSKA (reference sequence). Trimming removed 1 base from V and 6 bases from J, with 10 bases in between. This CDR3 has 12 residues.

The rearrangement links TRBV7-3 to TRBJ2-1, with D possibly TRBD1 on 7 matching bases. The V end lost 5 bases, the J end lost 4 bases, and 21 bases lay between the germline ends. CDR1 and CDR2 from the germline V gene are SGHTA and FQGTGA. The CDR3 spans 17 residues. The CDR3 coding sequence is TGTGCCAGCAGCCAGATTGCACAGGGGACTCGATACAATGAGCAGTTCTTC. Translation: CASSQIAQGTRYNEQFF.

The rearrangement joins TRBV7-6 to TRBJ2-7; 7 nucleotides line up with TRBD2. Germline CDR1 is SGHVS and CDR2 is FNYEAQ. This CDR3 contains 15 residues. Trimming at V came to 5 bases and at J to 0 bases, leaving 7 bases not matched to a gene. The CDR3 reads CASSDKSGVSYEQYF. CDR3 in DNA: TGTGCCAGCAGCGACAAAAGCGGGGTCTCCTACGAGCAGTACTTC.

The CDR3 DNA reads TGCGCCAGCAGCCCCTCCTCGACAGGGATCAATGAGCAGTTCTTC. It yields the protein CASSPSSTGINEQFF. This chain uses TRBV5-1 with TRBJ2-1, with 7 bases matching TRBD1. V shed 4 bases, J shed 6 bases, and the junction held 10 bases outside the gene matches. The CDR3 is made up of 15 amino acids. Germline V CDR1 and CDR2: SGHRS, YFSETQ.

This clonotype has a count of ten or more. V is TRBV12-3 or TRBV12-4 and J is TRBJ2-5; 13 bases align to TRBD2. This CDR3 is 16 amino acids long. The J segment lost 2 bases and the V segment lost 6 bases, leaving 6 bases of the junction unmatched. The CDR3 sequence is CASRLPGLAGQETQYF. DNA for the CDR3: TGTGCCAGCAGACTCCCGGGACTAGCGGGACAAGAGACCCAGTACTTC.